The 29 T cell receptor beta chains given below trace back to one sample, sequenced in a study of vaccination and CD4 T cells after COVID-19. These receptors are not linked to any known antigen. The Oncomine TCR Beta short-read assay generated sequence data from the DNA of cultured CD4+ T cells. TCRdb re-called the PCR reads through MiXCR, storing one row per CDR3 protein. Here the sample spans some 4,600 distinct CDR3 sequences, 25% to 35% being singletons. The treatment here: roughly 10-day PBMC culture with coronavirus spike peptide pools or control peptides (ViraFEST assay). Sequencing input: CD4+ T cells from blood, cultured in vitro. The receptors originated from a human donor who had recovered from COVID-19.

The chain carries TRBV6-5 and TRBJ2-7; TRBD2 might be the D (6 bases). V dropped 2 bases and J dropped 0 bases, with 14 bases sitting between them. Looked up from germline, CDR1 is MNHEY and CDR2 is SVGAGI. This CDR3 region has 16 residues. CDR3 in amino acids: CASSYGPRDSSYEQYF. Written as DNA, the CDR3 is TGTGCCAGCAGTTACGGGCCCCGGGACTCCTCCTACGAGCAGTACTTC.

This clonotype occurred a few times. The chain recombines TRBV20-1 with TRBJ1-6, with D possibly matching TRBD1 (5 bases). The CDR3 has 17 amino acids. Trimming shortened V by 1 base and J by 3 bases, and 16 bases separated the two germline ends. Germline loops: CDR1 DFQATT, CDR2 SNEGSKA (reference sequence). The CDR3 coding sequence is TGCAGTGCTAGAGGAACGACAGCGGCAGGCTATAATTCACCCCTCCACTTT. It encodes CSARGTTAAGYNSPLHF.

This clonotype was counted only a few times. The rearrangement links TRBV12-3 or TRBV12-4 to TRBJ1-2; no firm D call. Trimming removed 7 bases from V and 8 bases from J, with 11 bases in between. This CDR3 comprises 11 residues. The CDR3 DNA is TGTGCCAGCACTCAAATGGGGGGCTACACCTTC. Its translation: CASTQMGGYTF.

CDR3 DNA: TGCAGTGCTAGGGATGCCAGGGGCGATGAAAAACTGTTTTTT. This sequence encodes CSARDARGDEKLFF. This sequence joins TRBV20-1 and TRBJ1-4; tentative D call: TRBD1 (6 bases). Germline CDR1 DFQATT, CDR2 SNEGSKA (reference sequence). The V end was cut by 3 bases, the J end by 6 bases, with 14 bases between. The CDR3 extends over 14 amino acids.

This clonotype was picked up a small number of times. CDR3 loop: CASGTSGRASGELFF. Here the CDR3 DNA reads TGTGCCAGCGGAACTAGCGGGAGGGCCTCTGGGGAGCTGTTTTTT. This rearrangement joins TRBV7-9 to TRBJ2-2; TRBD2 agrees at 13 bases. The CDR3 is 15 amino acids. CDR1 and CDR2 from the germline V gene are SEHNR and FQNEAQ (reference sequence). Losses at the gene ends were 8 bases for V and 8 bases for J; bases not matched to a gene: 8.

The chain couples TRBV6-4 to TRBJ2-1, with D possibly matching TRBD1 (6 bases). There are 13 residues in the CDR3. V lost 5 bases and J 5 bases, leaving 10 bases between the germline ends. Germline assignment: CDR1 MRHNA and CDR2 SNTAGT. CDR3 in DNA: TGTGCCAGCAGTACCCACAGGGACAATGAGCAGTTCTTC. Its protein is CASSTHRDNEQFF.

The V and J genes are TRBV20-1 and TRBJ1-2, with TRBD1 matching over 8 bases. Trimming took 6 bases from V and 2 from J; bases not matched to a gene: 5. This CDR3 contains 13 residues. Germline CDR1 and CDR2: DFQATT and SNEGSKA (reference sequence). The CDR3 region has the DNA TGCAGTGCAGAGGACAGGGTCAACTATGGCTACACCTTC. Its protein product is CSAEDRVNYGYTF.

This rearrangement joins TRBV4-2 to TRBJ2-3; 9 bases align to TRBD2. V shed 0 bases and J 2 bases; nucleotides not matched to a gene: 12. Germline values: CDR1 LGHNA, CDR2 YNFKEQ. This CDR3 is 19 amino acids long. The CDR3, as DNA: TGTGCCAGCAGCCAAGAATCCCCCCCGGCTAGCGGGGCCACAGATACGCAGTATTTT. Protein product: CASSQESPPASGATDTQYF.

The chain links TRBV6-1 to TRBJ2-7; 9 bases are shared with TRBD2. The CDR3 is 15 amino acids. With 6 bases clipped from V and 3 bases from J, the junction kept 9 bases outside the gene matches. From germline, CDR1 is MNHNS and CDR2 SASEGT. The CDR3 nucleotides read TGTGCCAGCAGCGAAACCCATAGCGGGGGCTACGAGCAGTACTTC. This codes for CASSETHSGGYEQYF.

In this sample, this clonotype turned up a few times. The CDR3 sequence is CASTRGNSPLHF. CDR3 in DNA: TGTGCCAGCACGCGAGGGAATTCACCCCTCCACTTT. This sequence joins TRBV12-3 or TRBV12-4 and TRBJ1-6, with D uncertain. The V gene lost 7 bases and the J gene lost 7 bases, with 8 bases spanning the gap. The CDR3 is made up of 12 amino acids.

The chain links TRBV11-2 to TRBJ2-1, with a possible D match to TRBD2 (6 bases). V lost 5 bases and J lost 0, with 14 bases in between. Per germline, CDR1 SGHAT and CDR2 FQNNGV. The length of the CDR3 is 16 residues. CDR3 protein: CASSPIRGSSYNEQFF. The CDR3 DNA follows: TGTGCCAGCAGCCCTATACGGGGGAGCTCCTACAATGAGCAGTTCTTC.

The J gene is TRBJ2-7, the V gene TRBV2, with a weak D call TRBD2 (6 bases). V was pared by 9 bases and J by 5 bases, with 20 bases between. The CDR3 spans 14 residues. In germline, CDR1 is SNHLY, CDR2 FYNNEI. CDR3: CASNGGAGTHEQYF. The CDR3 DNA reads TGTGCCAGTAATGGAGGGGCAGGGACCCACGAGCAGTACTTC.

V usage is TRBV6-5 and J usage is TRBJ2-5, with a tentative D call TRBD1 (6 bases). The CDR3 is 15 amino acids. The V end was cut by 0 bases, the J end by 4 bases, with 12 bases between. Germline V CDR1 and CDR2: MNHEY, SVGAGI. The CDR3 coding sequence is TGTGCCAGCAGTTACTCAACAGGGAACCGAGAGACCCAGTACTTC. This sequence encodes CASSYSTGNRETQYF.

This clonotype was seen a single time. The rearrangement links TRBV2 to TRBJ1-1; D remains unclear. The CDR3 sequence is 13 residues long. CDR1 is SNHLY, CDR2 FYNNEI, per germline. V was trimmed by 8 bases and J by 0 bases, leaving 10 bases between them. The CDR3 is CASAVELNTEAFF. The CDR3 DNA is TGTGCCAGCGCTGTAGAGTTGAACACTGAAGCTTTCTTT.

This clonotype was detected a few times. This chain joins TRBV6-1 and TRBJ2-7, with D possibly TRBD2 on 6 matching bases. The V gene's germline CDR1 is MNHNS and CDR2 SASEGT. Trimming removed 6 bases at V and 4 bases at J, with 19 bases between. This CDR3 is 15 amino acids long. In DNA, the CDR3 is TGTGCCAGCAGCCCCGGTTTGGACTACCTTTACGAGCAGTACTTC. It codes for CASSPGLDYLYEQYF.

V gene TRBV20-1 combines with J gene TRBJ2-7, with TRBD1 identical over 7 bases. Per germline, CDR1 DFQATT and CDR2 SNEGSKA (reference sequence). V shed 7 bases, J shed 3 bases, and the junction held 9 bases outside the gene matches. The CDR3 is 13 amino acids. The CDR3 spells CSGLGQADYEQYF. In nucleotides, the CDR3 is TGCAGTGGCTTAGGACAGGCGGACTACGAGCAGTACTTC.

As DNA, the CDR3 is TGTGCCAGCAGCCAGAGTTGGGACTCCTACAATGAGCAGTTCTTC. Its protein is CASSQSWDSYNEQFF. The chain links TRBV7-6 to TRBJ2-1; D not certain. Germline values: CDR1 SGHVS, CDR2 FNYEAQ. CDR3 length: 15 amino acids. V was pared by 5 bases and J by 0 bases, with 11 bases between.

V usage is TRBV18 and J usage is TRBJ1-1; D remains ambiguous. The CDR3 extends over 15 amino acids. Trimming took off 6 bases at V and 4 bases at J, with 18 bases between the two ends. Germline CDR1 KGHSH, CDR2 LQKENI. The CDR3 nucleotides are TGTGCCAGCTCCAACAGCGGGAGAACCGGCACTGAAGCTTTCTTT. Translation gives CASSNSGRTGTEAFF. Together with reference TRBV18 and TRBJ1-1, the CDR3 gives the full variable domain: NAGVMQNPRHLVRRRGQEARLRCSPMKGHSHVYWYRQLPEEGLKFMVYLQKENIIDESGMPKERFSAEFPKEGPSILRIQQVVRGDSAAYFCASSNSGRTGTEAFFGQGTRLTVV.

By sample share, this clonotype is medium-sized (0.01 to 0.1%). V and J are TRBV7-6 and TRBJ2-5, with 13 bases aligning to TRBD2. The CDR3 consists of 15 residues. Trimming removed 5 bases from V and 3 bases from J; junction bases left unmatched: 3. The germline gives CDR1 SGHVS, CDR2 FNYEAQ. CDR3 in amino acids: CASSDGTSGEETQYF. CDR3 coding DNA: TGTGCCAGCAGCGACGGGACTAGCGGGGAAGAGACCCAGTACTTC. The variable domain in full, with the rest retrieved from reference TRBV7-6 and TRBJ2-5, is GAGVSQSPRYKVTKRGQDVALRCDPISGHVSLYWYRQALGQGPEFLTYFNYEAQQDKSGLPNDRFSAERPEGSISTLTIQRTEQRDSAMYRCASSDGTSGEETQYFGPGTRLLVL.

The J gene is TRBJ2-1, the V gene TRBV7-3, with a tentative D call TRBD2 (5 bases). This CDR3 contains 15 residues. Per the germline V gene, CDR1 is SGHTA and CDR2 is FQGTGA. Trimming shortened V by 5 bases and J by 4 bases, and 15 bases separated the two germline ends. CDR3 nucleotides: TGTGCCAGCAGCCCCCAGTTTCAGCGGTACAATGAGCAGTTCTTC. Its protein is CASSPQFQRYNEQFF.

The chain links TRBV5-1 to TRBJ2-2; 7 nucleotides match TRBD2. The CDR3 covers 15 residues. CDR1 and CDR2 (germline): SGHRS, YFSETQ. The V gene end was trimmed by 7 bases and the J gene end by 3 bases; junction bases not matched to a gene: 9. The CDR3 sequence: CASRRGVAHTGELFF. CDR3 nucleotide sequence: TGCGCCAGCCGTCGGGGGGTGGCTCACACCGGGGAGCTGTTTTTT.

The chain has TRBV20-1 and TRBJ2-5, with TRBD1 identical over 7 bases. The V and J ends lost 4 bases and 5 bases, in that order; junction bases with no gene match: 10. The V gene's germline CDR1 is DFQATT and CDR2 SNEGSKA (reference sequence). This CDR3 is built from 14 residues. CDR3 protein: CSATDGQARETQYF. As DNA, the CDR3 is TGCAGTGCTACAGATGGACAGGCGAGGGAGACCCAGTACTTC.

DNA of the CDR3: TGTGCCTCAACGCTAAGGGGGGGAGAGACCCAGTACTTC. It specifies CASTLRGGETQYF. V gene TRBV30 combines with J gene TRBJ2-5; a weak D match, TRBD2 (7 bases). Trimming removed 7 bases from V and 4 bases from J, with 16 bases in between. The CDR3 extends over 13 amino acids. Germline lookup yields CDR1 GTSNPN and CDR2 SVGIG (reference sequence).

By sample fraction, this clonotype is medium-sized. The gene calls are TRBV20-1 and TRBJ2-2, with no clear D. Germline lookup yields CDR1 DFQATT and CDR2 SNEGSKA (reference sequence). The V end lost 5 bases, the J end lost 4 bases, and 11 bases lay between the germline ends. The CDR3 is made up of 13 amino acids. As DNA, the CDR3 is TGCAGTGCTCAGGCCCAGTCCACCGGGGAGCTGTTTTTT. Translating it yields CSAQAQSTGELFF.

This chain's CDR3 is CSARDRRTRYF. CDR3 in DNA: TGCAGTGCTAGAGATAGGAGGACTAGGTACTTC. This sequence joins TRBV20-1 and TRBJ2-4; 7 bases agree with TRBD2. The germline V gene encodes CDR1 DFQATT and CDR2 SNEGSKA (reference sequence). The V segment lost 0 bases and the J segment 15 bases; nucleotides outside the gene matches: 5. The CDR3 runs to 11 residues.

This clonotype was observed a few times. The rearrangement links TRBV7-9 to TRBJ2-3; D is uncertain. The germline CDR1 and CDR2 sequences are SEHNR and FQNEAQ (reference sequence). The CDR3 consists of 13 residues. With 1 base removed from V and 8 bases from J, the gap between germline ends came to 10 bases. The CDR3 DNA sequence: TGTGCCAGCAGCTTAGTTCCCGCTTCTACGCAGTATTTT. It encodes CASSLVPASTQYF.

The chain links TRBV7-2 to TRBJ2-3; possible D gene TRBD2, 6 bases. V lost 1 base, J lost 8 bases, and 13 bases lay in between. The CDR3 extends over 14 amino acids. Germline loops: CDR1 SGHTA, CDR2 FQGNSA. Here the CDR3 reads CASSLEGGAPTQYF. In nucleotides, the CDR3 is TGTGCCAGCAGCTTAGAGGGCGGGGCCCCTACGCAGTATTTT.

In its sample, this clonotype was seen a few times. The V call is TRBV27, the J call TRBJ2-3; 9 bases align to TRBD2. The CDR3 extends over 16 amino acids. Germline V lookup: CDR1 MNHEY, CDR2 SMNVEV (reference sequence). Germline trimming cut 7 bases from V and 4 bases from J; bases unmatched to any gene: 12. CDR3 sequence (DNA): TGTGCCAGCAATCAGTTTGCTAGCGGGACGGCAGATACGCAGTATTTT. Translating it yields CASNQFASGTADTQYF.

This clonotype was detected only a few times. V gene TRBV12-3 or TRBV12-4 combines with J gene TRBJ2-1; unclear D gene. This CDR3 is 13 amino acids long. Trimming left V 0 bases short and J 3 bases short, with 3 bases between. CDR3 loop: CASSLASYNEQFF. As DNA, the CDR3 is TGTGCCAGCAGTTTAGCTAGCTACAATGAGCAGTTCTTC.